These 22 T cell receptor beta chains share one sample of origin, sequenced in a study of T-cell memory formation after mild COVID-19. One entry per CDR3 protein, called by TCRdb with MiXCR from the 5' RACE reads. The sample contains 350,000 to 500,000 distinct CDR3 sequences, roughly 18% of which appear only once. The sample taken for sequencing was PBMCs or a T cell subset sorted from them (not recorded which). The receptors shown here come from a man between 18 and 29 years old who had mild COVID-19 (a few samples of this study predate the infection). Cell type and time point are not known.

This clonotype was seen at least ten times. The V and J genes are TRBV6-6 and TRBJ2-7; TRBD1 matches 10 bases. The CDR3 contains 16 residues. Per the germline V gene, CDR1 is MNHNY and CDR2 is SVGAGI (reference sequence). The ends lost 2 bases at V and 2 bases at J; junction bases unmatched: 6. CDR3 residues: CASSYRQGASTYEQYV. CDR3 bases: TGTGCCAGCAGTTACAGACAGGGGGCCTCGACCTACGAGCAGTACGTC.

The chain combines TRBV12-3 or TRBV12-4 with TRBJ2-1, with D perhaps matching TRBD2 (6 bases). This CDR3 comprises 16 residues. With 6 bases removed from V and 8 bases from J, the gap between germline ends came to 23 bases. For the CDR3, the DNA is TGTGCCAGCAGCGACGGTCCCGGGACTGGGTACTATGAGCAGTTCTTC. Encoded protein: CASSDGPGTGYYEQFF.

In the case of this clonotype: Possible read error: a much larger clone is one base away. The V gene is TRBV7-2, the J gene TRBJ2-5; D is ambiguous. CDR1 and CDR2 (germline): SGHTA, FQGNSA. The V gene lost 3 bases and the J gene lost 1 base, with 3 bases spanning the gap. The CDR3 extends over 12 amino acids. CDR3 amino acids: CASSFFQETQYF. CDR3 DNA sequence: TGTGCCAGCAGCTTCTTCCAAGAGACCCAGTACTTC.

V and J are TRBV5-1 and TRBJ2-3, with TRBD2 matching 9 bases. The CDR3 runs to 16 residues. Germline V gene sequence: CDR1 SGHRS, CDR2 YFSETQ. The trim removed 4 bases at V and 2 bases at J, leaving 8 bases unmatched. The DNA for the CDR3 is TGCGCCAGCAGCGAAAGCAGCGGGGGGTTCACAGATACGCAGTATTTT. Its protein is CASSESSGGFTDTQYF.

This clonotype has a count of ten or more. This chain uses TRBV6-2 or TRBV6-3 with TRBJ2-3; 9 nucleotides align to TRBD2. The length of the CDR3 is 14 residues. Germline values: CDR1 MNHEY, CDR2 SVGEGT. Trimming took 7 bases from V and 5 from J; bases not matched to a gene: 7. For the CDR3, the DNA is TGTGCCAGCACACCCCGGCGGGGGGGAGATACGCAGTATTTT. Protein product: CASTPRRGGDTQYF.

The table lists this clonotype with a few counts. The J gene is TRBJ1-1, the V gene TRBV7-2; D remains ambiguous. Trimming stripped 5 bases from V and 3 bases from J, with 16 bases between. The CDR3 sequence is 15 residues long. CDR1 is SGHTA, CDR2 FQGNSA, per germline. DNA of the CDR3: TGTGCCAGCAGCAAGAGATGGGCCATTGACACTGAAGCTTTCTTT. Protein sequence: CASSKRWAIDTEAFF.

The V gene is TRBV6-2 or TRBV6-3, the J gene TRBJ1-2; D gene ambiguous. CDR1 is MNHEY, CDR2 SVGEGT, per germline. Trimming took 0 bases from V and 7 from J, leaving 6 bases between them. There are 12 residues in the CDR3. The CDR3 region is CASSYSTGGYTF. CDR3 DNA sequence: TGTGCCAGCAGTTACTCGACCGGTGGCTACACCTTC.

This clonotype was seen more than once but under ten times. The rearrangement links TRBV20-1 to TRBJ1-1; 7 bases are a match to TRBD1. CDR3 size: 14 residues. Germline lookup yields CDR1 DFQATT and CDR2 SNEGSKA (reference sequence). J was trimmed by 0 bases and V by 7 bases; bases with no gene match: 8. The CDR3 loop is CSGGQGGMNTEAFF. The CDR3, as DNA: TGCAGTGGTGGGCAGGGGGGGATGAACACTGAAGCTTTCTTT.

The J gene is TRBJ1-4, the V gene TRBV12-3 or TRBV12-4; TRBD1 matches at 9 bases. V was pared by 5 bases and J by 7 bases, with 2 bases of the junction left unmatched. The CDR3 runs to 13 residues. As DNA, the CDR3 is TGTGCCAGCAGTCGGACAGGGGCTGAAAAACTGTTTTTT. Amino acids: CASSRTGAEKLFF.

V is TRBV11-1 and J is TRBJ2-7; a weak D match, TRBD2 (6 bases). Trimming left V 5 bases short and J 3 bases short, with 11 bases between. The CDR3 totals 13 residues. The germline V gene has CDR1 SGHAT and CDR2 FQDESV (reference sequence). The CDR3 bases are TGTGCCAGCAGCCAAGGGGACTTCTACGAGCAGTACGTC. It encodes CASSQGDFYEQYV.

The V and J genes are TRBV19 and TRBJ2-5, with D unclear. With 5 bases removed from V and 5 bases from J, the gap between germline ends came to 15 bases. Germline V gene lookup returns CDR1 LNHDA and CDR2 SQIVND (reference sequence). This CDR3 comprises 14 residues. This CDR3 reads CASSLGPPGETQYF. The CDR3 DNA reads as TGTGCCAGTAGTCTGGGTCCGCCCGGGGAGACCCAGTACTTC.

In its sample, this clonotype was seen many times. The chain has TRBV4-2 and TRBJ1-2; weak D call: TRBD1 (5 bases). CDR3 length: 17 residues. The germline V gene encodes CDR1 LGHNA and CDR2 YNFKEQ. V was clipped by 0 bases and J by 5 bases, with 19 bases between them. The CDR3 here is CASSQDASGAGGYGYTF. In DNA form, the CDR3 reads TGTGCCAGCAGCCAAGATGCGTCGGGCGCTGGGGGGTATGGCTACACCTTC.

This clonotype was detected only a few times. The V call is TRBV5-1, the J call TRBJ2-3; 14 bases line up with TRBD2. J was trimmed by 0 bases and V by 0 bases; bases with no gene match: 6. This CDR3 is 19 amino acids long. Germline CDR1 is SGHRS and CDR2 is YFSETQ. The CDR3, as DNA: TGCGCCAGCAGCTTGGAAGGGACTAGCGGGGGCCTTAGCACAGATACGCAGTATTTT. Protein product: CASSLEGTSGGLSTDTQYF.

This clonotype was detected only a few times. J is TRBJ2-1 and V is TRBV20-1, with 9 bases fitting TRBD2. The germline V gene has CDR1 DFQATT and CDR2 SNEGSKA (reference sequence). CDR3 length equals 15 residues. Losses at the gene ends were 4 bases for V and 9 bases for J; bases not matched to a gene: 13. The chain's CDR3 is CSAKPPAGGHSEQFF. In DNA, the CDR3 is TGCAGTGCTAAACCCCCGGCGGGGGGGCATAGTGAGCAGTTCTTC.

A few counts support this clonotype. The J gene is TRBJ2-7, the V gene TRBV7-8; D remains unclear. Germline V gene data show CDR1 as SGHVS and CDR2 as FQNEAQ. The CDR3 runs to 14 residues. Trimming left V 1 base short and J 2 bases short, with 9 bases between. CDR3 in DNA: TGTGCCAGCAGCTTAGAGGCCAGTACCTACGAGCAGTACGTC. It encodes CASSLEASTYEQYV.

This clonotype was seen ten or more times. The CDR3: CSASWTGGQPIGIFTDTQYF. The CDR3 nucleotides are TGCAGCGCCTCTTGGACAGGGGGGCAACCTATTGGGATTTTCACAGATACGCAGTATTTT. V is TRBV29-1 and J is TRBJ2-3; 10 bases fit TRBD1. CDR1 is SQVTM, CDR2 ANQGSEA, per germline. The CDR3 length is 20 residues. J gave up 2 bases and V 7 bases, and 24 bases lay outside the gene matches.

The chain links TRBV18 to TRBJ1-1; D remains ambiguous. CDR1 is KGHSH and CDR2 is LQKENI in the germline V gene. V lost 1 base to trimming and J lost 7 bases, with 7 bases between them. This CDR3 region has 12 residues. The CDR3 here is CASSPQTGEAFF. The CDR3 nucleotides read TGTGCCAGCTCACCACAAACGGGTGAAGCTTTCTTT.

In this sample, this clonotype turned up a few times. The V and J genes are TRBV6-2 or TRBV6-3 and TRBJ2-5; 9 nucleotides align to TRBD2. V shed 6 bases and J 3 bases; nucleotides not matched to a gene: 5. From germline, CDR1 is MNHEY and CDR2 SVGEGT. This CDR3 region has 14 residues. The CDR3 reads CASSRSGGEETQYF. Written as DNA, the CDR3 is TGTGCCAGCAGCCGTAGCGGGGGAGAAGAGACCCAGTACTTC.

The chain uses TRBV3-1 and TRBJ2-3; tentatively, D is TRBD1 (6 bases). There are 15 residues in the CDR3. Trimming left V 4 bases short and J 2 bases short, with 13 bases between. CDR1 is LGHDT and CDR2 is YNNKEL in the germline V gene (reference sequence). DNA of the CDR3: TGTGCCAGCAGCCTAAATCAGGGGTTCACAGATACGCAGTATTTT. Translating it yields CASSLNQGFTDTQYF.

This clonotype was detected a few times. The rearrangement links TRBV6-2 or TRBV6-3 to TRBJ2-7; D is undetermined. The germline V gene has CDR1 MNHEY and CDR2 SVGEGT. The CDR3 loop spans 12 amino acids. Trimming took 7 bases from V and 3 from J, leaving 10 bases between them. DNA of the CDR3: TGTGCCAGCAAATCGGCGGACTACGAGCAGTACGTC. The encoded protein is CASKSADYEQYV.

The chain is built from TRBV13 and TRBJ2-5; 7 bases match TRBD2. Germline V lookup: CDR1 PRHDT, CDR2 FYEKMQ (reference sequence). The length of the CDR3 is 16 residues. The V segment lost 5 bases and the J segment 5 bases; nucleotides outside the gene matches: 14. In DNA, the CDR3 is TGTGCCAGCAGCCAACCCAGCGTGCGGGGGACGGAGACCCAGTACTTC. Residues: CASSQPSVRGTETQYF.

The V gene is TRBV4-1, the J gene TRBJ2-4; D uncertain. V gave up 5 bases and J gave up 7 bases, with 6 bases separating them. The CDR3 runs to 11 residues. The germline V gene encodes CDR1 MGHRA and CDR2 YSYEKL. CDR3 residues: CASSIENIQYF. CDR3 DNA: TGCGCCAGCAGCATAGAGAACATTCAGTACTTC.